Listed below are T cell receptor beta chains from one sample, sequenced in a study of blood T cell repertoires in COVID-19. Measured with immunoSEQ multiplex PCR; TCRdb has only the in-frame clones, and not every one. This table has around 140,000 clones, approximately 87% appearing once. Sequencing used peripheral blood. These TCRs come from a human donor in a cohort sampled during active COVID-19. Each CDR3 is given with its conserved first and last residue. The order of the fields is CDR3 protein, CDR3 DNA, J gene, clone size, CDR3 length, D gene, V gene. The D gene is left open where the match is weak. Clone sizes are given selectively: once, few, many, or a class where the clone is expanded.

CASSPNGLARDTQYF TGTGCCAGCAGCCCGAACGGACTAGCTCGAGATACGCAGTATTTT TRBJ2-3 - 15 TRBD2 TRBV9
CASSQTGTVSGGELFF TGTGCCAGCAGCCAGACCGGGACAGTGTCCGGTGGGGAGCTGTTTTTT TRBJ2-2 - 16 TRBD1 TRBV27
CSASSSAVGSDTQYF TGCAGTGCTAGTTCTAGTGCTGTGGGTTCAGATACGCAGTATTTT TRBJ2-3 - 15 - TRBV20-1
CASSEGWRVQETQYF TGTGCCAGCAGTGAGGGCTGGAGGGTCCAAGAGACCCAGTACTTC TRBJ2-5 - 15 - TRBV25-1
CATGPGEYQPQHF TGTGCCACCGGGCCGGGGGAGTATCAGCCCCAGCATTTT TRBJ1-5 - 13 - TRBV24-1
CASRAGGVTDTQYF TGCGCCAGCAGAGCGGGAGGGGTCACAGATACGCAGTATTTT TRBJ2-3 - 14 TRBD2 TRBV5-1
CASSPGTGYEQYF TGTGCCAGCTCACCCGGGACAGGGTACGAGCAGTACTTC TRBJ2-7 - 13 TRBD1 TRBV18
CASSPPGQVYGYTF TGTGCCAGCAGCCCCCCCGGACAAGTCTATGGCTACACCTTC TRBJ1-2 once 14 - TRBV7-2
CASSMGQENTEAFF TGTGCCAGTAGTATGGGACAGGAGAACACTGAAGCTTTCTTT TRBJ1-1 - 14 TRBD1 TRBV19
CASSSRVEAFF TGTGCCAGCAGTTCCAGGGTTGAAGCTTTCTTT TRBJ1-1 - 11 - TRBV6-5
CASSFLDRTSFGYTF TGTGCCAGCAGCTTCCTCGACAGGACTTCCTTTGGCTACACCTTC TRBJ1-2 - 15 - TRBV5-6
CATSRVQGHYNEQFF TGTGCCACCAGCAGAGTACAGGGGCACTACAATGAGCAGTTCTTC TRBJ2-1 - 15 TRBD1 TRBV15
CASGPDSMNTEAFF TGTGCCAGCGGCCCCGACAGTATGAACACTGAAGCTTTCTTT TRBJ1-1 - 14 - TRBV6-5
CASSLTSPGGSSFF TGTGCCAGCAGCTTAACGTCTCCGGGAGGGAGTTCGTTCTTC TRBJ2-1 - 14 TRBD2 TRBV11-3
CASSLESGGNHEQFF TGTGCCAGCAGCTTAGAATCTGGAGGGAACCATGAGCAGTTCTTC TRBJ2-1 - 15 - TRBV11-3
CASSLVGLAGGGTDTQYF TGTGCCAGCAGCTTGGTGGGACTAGCGGGAGGGGGCACAGATACGCAGTATTTT TRBJ2-3 - 18 TRBD2 TRBV5-4
CASSSDIEAFF TGTGCCAGCAGCTCGGACATTGAAGCTTTCTTT TRBJ1-1 - 11 - TRBV5-4
CASSQRGASGAKDTQYF TGTGCCAGCAGCCAAAGGGGGGCTAGCGGGGCGAAAGATACGCAGTATTTT TRBJ2-3 - 17 TRBD2 TRBV11-2
CASSQGTGDQPQHF TGTGCCAGCAGCCAAGGGACAGGGGATCAGCCCCAGCATTTT TRBJ1-5 - 14 TRBD1 TRBV5-6
CSASPGGRNIQYF TGCAGTGCTAGTCCAGGGGGCAGAAACATTCAGTACTTC TRBJ2-4 - 13 TRBD1 TRBV20-1